These 23 T cell receptor beta chains were sequenced from one sample in a study of TIL therapy for anti-PD-1-resistant metastatic lung cancer (dated by TCRdb to the early 2020s). TCR beta CDR3 regions were amplified from genomic DNA by bias-controlled multiplex PCR with the immunoSEQ v3 hsTCRB kit. Entries here come from immuneACCESS through TCRdb and include only in-frame sequences with V and J called. Some clones fail to appear in such tables; in the studies checked, an unresolved V gene covers under half of the shortfall, and the cause of the remainder is unknown. The sample yields some 13,000 clones; about 70% were counted once. The ten largest clones add up to roughly 9% of the sample. Read against the paper, the sample's time point label means: pre-treatment sample, taken before nivolumab and TIL therapy. Baseline tumor samples were excised metastases, mostly pleural nodules or supraclavicular lymph nodes, from the same resection used to grow TIL.

The sample was tumor tissue, taken at baseline. The receptors shown here come from a woman between 25 and 85 years old with non-small cell lung cancer.

The V call is TRBV4-2, the J call TRBJ1-3; no definite D call. The V end lost 0 bases, the J end lost 6 bases, and 18 bases lay between the germline ends. Germline CDR1 and CDR2: LGHNA and YNFKEQ. The CDR3 is made up of 17 amino acids. The DNA of the CDR3 is TGTGCCAGCAGCCAAGATCGCGAAGCTCTCCCACCAAACACCATATATTTT. The encoded protein is CASSQDREALPPNTIYF.

The chain employs TRBV2 and TRBJ1-4, with 7 bases fitting TRBD1. CDR1 is SNHLY, CDR2 FYNNEI, per germline. V lost 0 bases to trimming and J lost 9 bases; unmatched junction nucleotides: 7. The CDR3 has 15 residues. The CDR3 DNA follows: TGTGCCAGCAGTGAAGCGCTTGGGGGACAGAAAAAACTGTTTTTT. Protein sequence: CASSEALGGQKKLFF.

The chain has TRBV14 and TRBJ2-7, with 9 bases identical to TRBD2. With 4 bases clipped from V and 6 bases from J, the junction kept 10 bases outside the gene matches. Looked up from germline, CDR1 is SGHDN and CDR2 is FVKESK. The CDR3 is made up of 15 amino acids. The CDR3 DNA reads TGTGCCAGCAGCCCGGTAGCGGGAGCGGATCTCGAGCAGTACTTC. This translates into CASSPVAGADLEQYF.

This sequence joins TRBV7-9 and TRBJ2-7; a weak D match, TRBD2 (5 bases). Trimming stripped 2 bases from V and 3 bases from J, with 14 bases between. The CDR3 runs 15 residues. Germline CDR1 reads SEHNR; CDR2 reads FQNEAQ (reference sequence). The CDR3 nucleotides read TGTGCCAGCAGCTTATTCTCTAGCAATGGCTACGAGCAGTACTTC. Protein sequence: CASSLFSSNGYEQYF.

CDR3 DNA: TGTGCCAGTAGTATGAAGGGAAACTATGGCTACACCTTC. This sequence encodes CASSMKGNYGYTF. The chain joins TRBV19 to TRBJ1-2; D gene unclear. Trimming cost V 3 bases and J 2 bases, with 7 bases left between them. The V gene's germline CDR1 is LNHDA and CDR2 SQIVND (reference sequence). There are 13 residues in the CDR3.

The sample holds a few counts of this clone. V is TRBV4-2 and J is TRBJ1-2, with 10 bases that match TRBD1. The V and J ends lost 4 bases and 8 bases, in that order; junction bases with no gene match: 10. This CDR3 comprises 15 residues. Per the germline V gene, CDR1 is LGHNA and CDR2 is YNFKEQ. This chain's CDR3 is CASSLGTGVIEGYTF. CDR3 sequence (DNA): TGTGCCAGCAGCCTCGGGACAGGGGTGATAGAAGGCTACACCTTC.

The CDR3 is CSVTIDTYYGYTF. The CDR3 DNA follows: TGCAGCGTGACTATAGACACCTACTATGGCTACACCTTC. The rearrangement links TRBV29-1 to TRBJ1-2; D unresolved. The germline V and J ends were trimmed by 6 bases and 3 bases, with 14 bases remaining between them. This CDR3 spans 13 amino acids. Looked up from germline, CDR1 is SQVTM and CDR2 is ANQGSEA.

This sequence joins TRBV5-6 and TRBJ1-2; TRBD1 is a possible D gene (5 bases). The V and J ends lost 3 bases and 5 bases respectively, with 17 bases between them. Germline assignment: CDR1 SGHDT and CDR2 YYEEEE. CDR3 length equals 15 residues. The CDR3 sequence: CASSSGASGLYGYTF. CDR3 sequence (DNA): TGTGCCAGCAGCTCCGGGGCATCCGGTTTGTATGGCTACACCTTC.

The rearrangement uses TRBV2 and TRBJ1-2; 7 nucleotides line up with TRBD1. CDR3 size: 15 residues. Germline loops: CDR1 SNHLY, CDR2 FYNNEI. The J segment lost 3 bases and the V segment lost 4 bases, leaving 8 bases of the junction unmatched. The CDR3 DNA reads as TGTGCCAGCAGTGGTCCAGGGGGTTTTTACTATGGCTACACCTTC. This codes for CASSGPGGFYYGYTF.

This chain uses TRBV6-1 with TRBJ2-3; TRBD1 is a possible D gene (6 bases). The V gene's germline CDR1 is MNHNS and CDR2 SASEGT. The ends were cut back, 8 bases at V and 4 bases at J, with 19 bases in the middle. This CDR3 contains 15 residues. Here the CDR3 DNA reads TGTGCCAGCGCCGCAGGGGCGTTCGAATCAGATACGCAGTATTTT. Protein sequence: CASAAGAFESDTQYF.

The V gene is TRBV11-3, the J gene TRBJ2-2; D is uncertain. V was pared by 5 bases and J by 7 bases, with 8 bases between. In germline, CDR1 is SGHNT, CDR2 YENEEA. There are 12 residues in the CDR3. The CDR3 region is CASSPVDGELFF. The CDR3 nucleotides read TGTGCCAGCAGCCCAGTGGACGGGGAGCTGTTTTTT.

This chain connects TRBV4-2 to TRBJ2-2, with a possible D match to TRBD1 (6 bases). CDR3 length: 15 residues. V lost 1 base and J 1 base, leaving 7 bases between the germline ends. Germline-derived CDR1 and CDR2 are LGHNA and YNFKEQ. The CDR3 region is CASSQVGQNTGELFF. CDR3 DNA: TGTGCCAGCAGCCAAGTGGGACAGAACACCGGGGAGCTGTTTTTT.

This rearrangement joins TRBV11-2 to TRBJ1-4; a weak D match, TRBD1 (5 bases). Germline loops: CDR1 SGHAT, CDR2 FQNNGV. The CDR3 extends over 16 amino acids. V gave up 5 bases and J gave up 7 bases, with 20 bases separating them. CDR3 residues: CASSKSLGGYSEKLFF. The CDR3, as DNA: TGTGCCAGCAGCAAGTCGTTGGGGGGTTATAGTGAAAAACTGTTTTTT.

The V gene is TRBV30, the J gene TRBJ1-4; D unresolved. CDR1 GTSNPN and CDR2 SVGIG come from the germline V gene (reference sequence). This CDR3 spans 12 amino acids. V was shortened by 0 bases and J by 8 bases, with 7 bases between the two germline ends. The CDR3 DNA is TGTGCCTGGAGTGTGATGGGGGAAAAACTGTTTTTT. Its protein is CAWSVMGEKLFF.

This clone showed up just a few times. This chain connects TRBV10-2 to TRBJ2-2; D remains ambiguous. V was pared by 4 bases and J by 0 bases, with 9 bases between. The length of the CDR3 is 15 residues. Germline V lookup: CDR1 WSHSY, CDR2 SAAADI. The CDR3 DNA sequence: TGCGCCAGCAGTGTAGTGCGGTCGAACACCGGGGAGCTGTTTTTT. Translating gives CASSVVRSNTGELFF.

The rearrangement joins TRBV15 to TRBJ1-5, with TRBD1 as a possible D gene (5 bases). V was shortened by 0 bases and J by 3 bases, with 18 bases between the two germline ends. This CDR3 comprises 18 residues. Germline CDR1 is LNHNV and CDR2 is YYDKDF (reference sequence). For the CDR3, the DNA is TGTGCCACCAGCAGAGATCCCCGACAGTTGGGGTACAATCAGCCCCAGCATTTT. Its protein is CATSRDPRQLGYNQPQHF.

The chain has TRBV4-3 and TRBJ1-6, with TRBD1 matching over 9 bases. Trimming at V came to 4 bases and at J to 8 bases, leaving 9 bases not matched to a gene. The CDR3 consists of 16 residues. Per the germline V gene, CDR1 is LGHNA and CDR2 is YSLEER. CDR3 amino acids: CASSPDPGQGDSPLHF. CDR3 coding DNA: TGCGCCAGCAGCCCAGACCCGGGACAGGGCGATTCACCCCTCCACTTT.

The chain is built from TRBV5-8 and TRBJ1-2; D is unclear. CDR3 length: 18 amino acids. CDR1 SGHTS and CDR2 YDEGEE come from the germline V gene. V was shortened by 0 bases and J by 4 bases, with 22 bases between the two germline ends. The CDR3 protein is CASSLGGPGREQFYGYTF. The CDR3 nucleotides are TGTGCCAGCAGCTTGGGCGGCCCCGGCAGAGAACAATTCTATGGCTACACCTTC.

The V call is TRBV6-5, the J call TRBJ1-2, with 7 bases identical to TRBD1. Germline trimming cut 6 bases from V and 2 bases from J; bases unmatched to any gene: 9. CDR1 and CDR2 (germline): MNHEY, SVGAGI. The CDR3 is 15 residues long. The CDR3 nucleotides are TGTGCCAGCAGGGAGACAACAGGGGAAAACTATGGCTACACCTTC. Translating it yields CASRETTGENYGYTF.

This clone was seen a handful of times. The chain joins TRBV28 to TRBJ2-7, with 9 bases lining up with TRBD2. This CDR3 contains 16 residues. The V and J ends lost 3 bases and 1 base, in that order; junction bases with no gene match: 7. Germline CDR1 reads MDHEN; CDR2 reads SYDVKM. CDR3 sequence (DNA): TGTGCCAGCAGTTTTTCGCTAGCGGGGCTTTCCTACGAGCAGTACTTC. The encoded protein is CASSFSLAGLSYEQYF.

The V call is TRBV28, the J call TRBJ1-2; D is possibly TRBD1 (5 bases). The germline gives CDR1 MDHEN, CDR2 SYDVKM. The CDR3 spans 12 residues. The V gene lost 1 base and the J gene lost 7 bases, with 7 bases spanning the gap. CDR3 protein: CASSLSGLGYTF. The CDR3 bases are TGTGCCAGCAGTTTATCAGGGCTTGGCTACACCTTC.

The chain is built from TRBV2 and TRBJ2-3; 10 positions agree with TRBD1. This CDR3 has 14 residues. The V and J ends lost 8 bases and 4 bases, in that order; junction bases with no gene match: 6. The germline CDR1 and CDR2 sequences are SNHLY and FYNNEI. CDR3 sequence reads: CASAGTGVSDTQYF. DNA for the CDR3: TGTGCCAGCGCCGGGACAGGGGTTTCAGATACGCAGTATTTT.

This clone is medium-sized by share. The CDR3 sequence is CASSYGGGNTDTQYF. The CDR3 DNA reads as TGTGCCAGCAGTTACGGCGGGGGCAACACAGATACGCAGTATTTT. The V gene is TRBV6-5, the J gene TRBJ2-3; the D gene is possibly TRBD2 (7 bases). The CDR3 consists of 15 residues. V lost 2 bases to trimming and J lost 2 bases, with 11 bases between them. Germline-derived CDR1 and CDR2 are MNHEY and SVGAGI.